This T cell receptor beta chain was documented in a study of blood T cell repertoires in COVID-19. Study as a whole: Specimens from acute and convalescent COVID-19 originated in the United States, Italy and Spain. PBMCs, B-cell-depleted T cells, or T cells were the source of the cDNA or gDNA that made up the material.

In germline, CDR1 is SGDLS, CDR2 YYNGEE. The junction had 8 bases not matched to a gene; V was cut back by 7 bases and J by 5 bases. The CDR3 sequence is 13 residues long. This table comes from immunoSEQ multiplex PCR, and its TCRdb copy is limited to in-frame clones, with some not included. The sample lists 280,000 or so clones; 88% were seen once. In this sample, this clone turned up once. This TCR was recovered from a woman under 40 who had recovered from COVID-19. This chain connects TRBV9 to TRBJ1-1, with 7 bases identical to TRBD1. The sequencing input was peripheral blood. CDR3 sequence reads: CASSTGARTEAFF. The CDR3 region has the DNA TGTGCCAGCTCCACAGGGGCTCGGACTGAAGCTTTCTTT.